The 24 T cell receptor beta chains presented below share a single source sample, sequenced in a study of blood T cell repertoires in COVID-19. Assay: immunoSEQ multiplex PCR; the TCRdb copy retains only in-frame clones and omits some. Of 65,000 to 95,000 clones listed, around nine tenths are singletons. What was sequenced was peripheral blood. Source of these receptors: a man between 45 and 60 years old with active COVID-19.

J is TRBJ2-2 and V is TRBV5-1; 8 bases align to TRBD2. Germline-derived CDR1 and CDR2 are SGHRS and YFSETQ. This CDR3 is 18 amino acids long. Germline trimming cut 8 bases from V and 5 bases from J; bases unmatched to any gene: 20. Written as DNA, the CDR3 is TGCGCCAGTTCGAGCGATCAGCGGGAGCCCTTTTCGACCGGGGAGCTGTTTTTT. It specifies CASSSDQREPFSTGELFF.

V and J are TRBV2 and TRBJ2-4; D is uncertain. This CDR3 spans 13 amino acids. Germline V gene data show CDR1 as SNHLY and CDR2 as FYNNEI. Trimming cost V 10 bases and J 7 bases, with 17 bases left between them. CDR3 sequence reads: CATTTGLTNIQYF. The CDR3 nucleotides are TGTGCCACCACGACTGGGTTAACGAACATTCAGTACTTC.

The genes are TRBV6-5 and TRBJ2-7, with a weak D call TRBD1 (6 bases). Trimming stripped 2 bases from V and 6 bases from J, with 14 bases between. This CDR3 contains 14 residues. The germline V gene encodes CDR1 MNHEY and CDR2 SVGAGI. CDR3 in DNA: TGTGCCAGCAGTTACGGGGGCGGGTCGGGCGAGCAGTACTTC. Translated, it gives CASSYGGGSGEQYF.

DNA of the CDR3: TGTGCCAGCAGTCTAGGATTTGGTAGCAATCAGCCCCAGCATTTT. It yields the protein CASSLGFGSNQPQHF. The chain combines TRBV28 with TRBJ1-5, with D hard to call. CDR1 is MDHEN and CDR2 is SYDVKM in the germline V gene. V was cut by 5 bases and J by 0 bases, with 11 bases left in between. The CDR3 sequence is 15 residues long.

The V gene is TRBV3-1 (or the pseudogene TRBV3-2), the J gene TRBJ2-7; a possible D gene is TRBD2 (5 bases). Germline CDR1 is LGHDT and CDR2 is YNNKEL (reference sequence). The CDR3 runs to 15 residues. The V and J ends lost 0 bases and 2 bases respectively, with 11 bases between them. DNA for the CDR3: TGTGCCAGCAGCCAAGATCTGAGCGGCCCCTACGAGCAGTACTTC. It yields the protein CASSQDLSGPYEQYF.

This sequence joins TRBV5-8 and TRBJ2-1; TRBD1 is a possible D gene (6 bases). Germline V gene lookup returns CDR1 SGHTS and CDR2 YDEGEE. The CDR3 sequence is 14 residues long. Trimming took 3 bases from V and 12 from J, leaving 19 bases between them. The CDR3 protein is CASSSWLQGRVQFF. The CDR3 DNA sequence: TGTGCCAGCAGCTCTTGGTTGCAGGGGCGAGTGCAGTTCTTC.

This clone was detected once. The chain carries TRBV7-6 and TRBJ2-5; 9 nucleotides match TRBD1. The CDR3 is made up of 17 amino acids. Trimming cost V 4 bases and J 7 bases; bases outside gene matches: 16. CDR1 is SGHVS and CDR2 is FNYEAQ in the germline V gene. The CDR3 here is CASSSYFVGTGIGTQYF. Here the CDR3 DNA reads TGTGCCAGCAGCTCATATTTTGTAGGGACAGGGATTGGGACCCAGTACTTC.

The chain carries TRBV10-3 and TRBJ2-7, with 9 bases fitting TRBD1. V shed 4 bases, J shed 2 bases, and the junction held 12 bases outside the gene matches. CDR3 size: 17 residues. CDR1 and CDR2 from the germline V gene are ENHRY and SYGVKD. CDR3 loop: CAISGSPDRGGTYEQYF. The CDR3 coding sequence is TGTGCCATCAGTGGAAGCCCAGACAGGGGGGGAACCTACGAGCAGTACTTC.

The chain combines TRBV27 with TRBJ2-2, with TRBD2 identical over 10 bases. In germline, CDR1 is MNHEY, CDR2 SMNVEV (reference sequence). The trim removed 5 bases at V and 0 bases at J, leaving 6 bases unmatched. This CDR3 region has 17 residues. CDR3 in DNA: TGTGCCAGCAGTCGGATAGGACTAGCGGCGAACACCGGGGAGCTGTTTTTT. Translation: CASSRIGLAANTGELFF.

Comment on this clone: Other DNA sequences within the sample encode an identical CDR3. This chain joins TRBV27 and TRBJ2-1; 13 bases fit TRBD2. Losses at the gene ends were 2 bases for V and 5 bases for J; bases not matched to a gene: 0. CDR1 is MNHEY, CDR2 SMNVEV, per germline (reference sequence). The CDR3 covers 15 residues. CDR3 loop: CASSLGTSGNNEQFF. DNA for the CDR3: TGTGCCAGCAGTTTAGGGACTAGCGGGAACAATGAGCAGTTCTTC.

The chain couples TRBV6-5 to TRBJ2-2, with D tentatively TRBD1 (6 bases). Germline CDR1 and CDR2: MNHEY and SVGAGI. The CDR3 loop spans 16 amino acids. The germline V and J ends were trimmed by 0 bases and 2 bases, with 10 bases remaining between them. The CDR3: CASSYSGQRNTGELFF. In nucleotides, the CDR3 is TGTGCCAGCAGTTACTCTGGACAGAGAAACACCGGGGAGCTGTTTTTT.

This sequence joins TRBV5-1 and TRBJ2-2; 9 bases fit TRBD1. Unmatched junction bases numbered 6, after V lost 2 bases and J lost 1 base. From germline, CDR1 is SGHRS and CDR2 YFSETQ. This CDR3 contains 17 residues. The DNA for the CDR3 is TGCGCCAGCAGCTTTAAAAAGACAGGGGGGAACACCGGGGAGCTGTTTTTT. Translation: CASSFKKTGGNTGELFF. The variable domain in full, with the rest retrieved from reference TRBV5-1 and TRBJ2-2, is KAGVTQTPRYLIKTRGQQVTLSCSPISGHRSVSWYQQTPGQGLQFLFEYFSETQRNKGNFPGRFSGRQFSNSRSEMNVSTLELGDSALYLCASSFKKTGGNTGELFFGEGSRLTVL.

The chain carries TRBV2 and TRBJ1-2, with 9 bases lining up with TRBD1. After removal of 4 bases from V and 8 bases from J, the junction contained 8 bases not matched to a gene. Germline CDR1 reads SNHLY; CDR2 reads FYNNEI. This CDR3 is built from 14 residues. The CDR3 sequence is CASSVDRGGGGYTF. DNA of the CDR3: TGTGCCAGCAGTGTGGACAGGGGCGGGGGAGGCTACACCTTC.

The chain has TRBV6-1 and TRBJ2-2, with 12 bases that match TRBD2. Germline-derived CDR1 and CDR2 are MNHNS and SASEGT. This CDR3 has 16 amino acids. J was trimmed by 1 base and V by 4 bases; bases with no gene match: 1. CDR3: CASSGLAGVNTGELFF. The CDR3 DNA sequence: TGTGCCAGCAGTGGACTAGCGGGAGTGAACACCGGGGAGCTGTTTTTT.

CDR3 residues: CASRSSLPGVDTQYF. CDR3 DNA: TGTGCCAGCAGATCATCACTACCGGGGGTAGATACGCAGTATTTT. This chain joins TRBV2 and TRBJ2-3; D may be TRBD2 (6 bases). V shed 6 bases and J shed 5 bases, with 18 bases lying between them. The CDR3 is 15 amino acids. Germline V gene lookup returns CDR1 SNHLY and CDR2 FYNNEI.

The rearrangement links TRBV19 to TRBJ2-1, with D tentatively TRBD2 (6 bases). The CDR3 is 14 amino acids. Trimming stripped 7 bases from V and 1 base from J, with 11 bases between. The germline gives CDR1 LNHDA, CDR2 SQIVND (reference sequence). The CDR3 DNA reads TGTGCCAGTAATTGGGGGACTTCCTACAATGAGCAGTTCTTC. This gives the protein CASNWGTSYNEQFF.

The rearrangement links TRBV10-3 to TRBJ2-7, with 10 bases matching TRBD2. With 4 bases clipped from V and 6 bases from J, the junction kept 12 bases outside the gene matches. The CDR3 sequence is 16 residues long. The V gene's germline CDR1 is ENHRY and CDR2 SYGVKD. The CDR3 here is CAISGGIGLAELEQYF. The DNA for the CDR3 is TGTGCCATCAGTGGAGGAATAGGACTAGCGGAGCTCGAGCAGTACTTC.

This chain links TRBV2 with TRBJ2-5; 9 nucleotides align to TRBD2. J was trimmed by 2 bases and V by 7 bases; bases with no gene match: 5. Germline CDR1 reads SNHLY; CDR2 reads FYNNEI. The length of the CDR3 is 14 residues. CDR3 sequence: CASNSGRSQETQYF. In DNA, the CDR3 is TGTGCCAGCAATAGCGGGAGATCGCAAGAGACCCAGTACTTC.

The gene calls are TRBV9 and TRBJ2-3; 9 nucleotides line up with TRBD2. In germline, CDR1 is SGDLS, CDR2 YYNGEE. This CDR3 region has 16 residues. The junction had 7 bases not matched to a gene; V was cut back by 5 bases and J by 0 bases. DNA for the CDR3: TGTGCCAGCAGTGTGGGACTAGCCCAAAGCACAGATACGCAGTATTTT. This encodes CASSVGLAQSTDTQYF.

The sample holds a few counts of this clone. CDR3 nucleotide sequence: TGTGCCAGCAGTGAAGCGCTTCTGAGAGATGATCAGCCCCAGCATTTT. Its protein is CASSEALLRDDQPQHF. The chain joins TRBV2 to TRBJ1-5; D unresolved. Looked up from germline, CDR1 is SNHLY and CDR2 is FYNNEI. Trimming left V 0 bases short and J 5 bases short, with 14 bases between. This CDR3 has 16 residues. Filled out from reference TRBV2 and TRBJ1-5, the complete variable domain reads EPEVTQTPSHQVTQMGQEVILRCVPISNHLYFYWYRQILGQKVEFLVSFYNNEISEKSEIFDDQFSVERPDGSNFTLKIRSTKLEDSAMYFCASSEALLRDDQPQHFGDGTRLSIL.

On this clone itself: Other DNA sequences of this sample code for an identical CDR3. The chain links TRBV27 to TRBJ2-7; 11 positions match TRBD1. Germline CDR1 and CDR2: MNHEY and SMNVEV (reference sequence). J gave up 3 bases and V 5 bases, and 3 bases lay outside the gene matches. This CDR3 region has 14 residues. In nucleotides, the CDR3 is TGTGCCAGCAGTCCCGGGACAGGGGGCTACGAGCAGTACTTC. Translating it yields CASSPGTGGYEQYF.

The CDR3 DNA is TGTGCCAGCAGGCCAGCGACTGAGCGGGGGAATGATACGCAGTATTTT. This sequence encodes CASRPATERGNDTQYF. V gene TRBV28 combines with J gene TRBJ2-3, with TRBD2 matching over 8 bases. The CDR3 is 16 amino acids. CDR1 is MDHEN and CDR2 is SYDVKM in the germline V gene. J was trimmed by 6 bases and V by 6 bases; bases with no gene match: 14.

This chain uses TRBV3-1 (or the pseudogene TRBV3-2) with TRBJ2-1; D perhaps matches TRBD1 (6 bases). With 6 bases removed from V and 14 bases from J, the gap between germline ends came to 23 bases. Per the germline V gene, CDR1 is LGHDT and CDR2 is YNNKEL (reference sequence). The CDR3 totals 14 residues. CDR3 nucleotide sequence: TGTGCCAGCAGTTCCTATGGACAGCCCGGTATAGAGTTCTTC. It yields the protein CASSSYGQPGIEFF.

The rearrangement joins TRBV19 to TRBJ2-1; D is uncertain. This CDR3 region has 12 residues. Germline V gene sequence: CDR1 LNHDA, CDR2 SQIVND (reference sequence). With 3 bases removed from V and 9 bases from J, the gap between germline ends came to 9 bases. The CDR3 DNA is TGTGCCAGTAGTATGGGCCCGAGTGAGCAGTTCTTC. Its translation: CASSMGPSEQFF.